This paragraph covers one T cell receptor (beta chain) sequence. Antigen: not known. This entry is derived from a study of long-term antiretroviral therapy in people with HIV. An immunoSEQ assay, version v3.0, was performed at survey level. Only in-frame clones appear in the TCRdb table, and some are missing; sequencing was by immunoSEQ multiplex PCR. The table has 30,000 to 45,000 clones, roughly 80% seen once; the top ten hold 4.5% to 6%. The germline CDR1 and CDR2 sequences are SQVTM and ANQGSEA. This CDR3 region has 14 residues. The V segment lost 3 bases and the J segment 1 base; nucleotides outside the gene matches: 2. Findings of the study overall: Clones that had undergone expansion before ART dominated the repertoire at all time points. After ART, diversity increased yet remained lower than transplant donor controls. Blood in the study was drawn between the mid-2000s and the late 2010s, possibly under older ART regimens, which may be less effective than current ones.

The sequencing used unsorted PBMCs, collected 3.4 years after starting antiretroviral therapy. The TCR was taken from a man aged 25-45 years with HIV. The rearrangement links TRBV29-1 to TRBJ2-2; TRBD2 matches at 7 bases. In nucleotides, the CDR3 is TGCAGCGTTGAGGGAGGGCTGAACACCGGGGAGCTGTTTTTT. It is translated as CSVEGGLNTGELFF.